The present TCR beta chain was sequenced within a study of shared clonotypes between healthy human individuals. The study, taken as a whole, reports: It was only blood that was sampled, and tissue repertoires likely differ.

For this clone: Its target is unknown.

Germline lookup yields CDR1 MDHEN and CDR2 SYDVKM. CDR3 length: 13 amino acids. V was clipped by 8 bases and J by 8 bases; unmatched bases: 7. All donors qualified as healthy HIV-negative adults and had experienced no recent acute infections or vaccinations. The assay was immunoSEQ multiplex PCR, and TCRdb's table has in-frame clones only and misses some. The sample carries 950,000 to 1,100,000 clones, around three quarters recorded once. The TCR sequence derives from a man aged 18 to 29 in good health. Some clones in this sample may be carry-over from other donors' samples. The rearrangement links TRBV28 to TRBJ2-1; 9 positions match TRBD1. Sequencing was done on a sample of memory CD4+ T cells from PBMCs. As for subset: CD45RA-negative fraction. The CDR3 DNA reads as TGTGCCAGCCGGGGACAGGGAAAACATGAGCAGTTCTTC. This sequence encodes CASRGQGKHEQFF.